The clone carrying this T cell receptor beta chain has ten or more counts. Its antigen is undetermined. The CDR3 is made up of 12 amino acids. The V end was cut by 5 bases, the J end by 5 bases, with 9 bases between. The sample belongs to a study of early T cells in non-severe SARS-CoV-2 infection. The wider study: Chains from this unsorted whole-blood bulk RNA could not be paired.

In the library, individual cDNA molecules carried attached unique molecular identifiers. One entry per CDR3 protein results from TCRdb running MiXCR on the 5' RACE reads. The data hold approximately 32,000 distinct CDR3 sequences, with 4.1% observed a single time. Notes on the study in general: The matching step, a VDJdb search, favored anti-spike CD8 responses and missed private and CD4 specificities.

Sequenced: whole blood. This receptor was obtained from an adult who was a healthcare worker with PCR-confirmed SARS-CoV-2 infection or an uninfected control (not recorded which). J is TRBJ2-5 and V is TRBV12-3 or TRBV12-4, with D hard to call. The CDR3 nucleotides are TGTGCCAGCAGTGCAGTTCCGGAGACCCAGTACTTC. It yields the protein CASSAVPETQYF.